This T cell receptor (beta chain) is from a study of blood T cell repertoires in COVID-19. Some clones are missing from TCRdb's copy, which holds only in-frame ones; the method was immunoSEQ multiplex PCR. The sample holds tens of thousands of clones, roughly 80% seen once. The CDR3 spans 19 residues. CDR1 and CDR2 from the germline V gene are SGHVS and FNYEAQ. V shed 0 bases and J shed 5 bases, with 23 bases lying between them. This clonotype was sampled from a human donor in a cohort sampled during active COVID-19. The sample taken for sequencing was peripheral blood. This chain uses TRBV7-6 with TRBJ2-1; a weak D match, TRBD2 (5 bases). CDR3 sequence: CASSLALTKTGIEDNEQFF. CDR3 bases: TGTGCCAGCAGCTTAGCCCTAACCAAAACCGGGATCGAAGACAATGAGCAGTTCTTC.